This TCR beta chain was identified in a study of cytotoxic CD8 clonotypes in ibrutinib-treated CLL. Overall study context: Partial response was seen in about 24 patients and complete response in 2; after median about six years, about 15 stayed remitted, 12 progressed. Study results and caveats: The study sampled sustained-remission and progressing patients at different times.

The sequencing depth, 1 in 200,000 to 1 in 1 million T cells, was the target. Measured with immunoSEQ multiplex PCR; TCRdb has only the in-frame clones, and not every one. The data show hundreds of thousands of clones, 60% to 75% seen once. Concerning this clone: Its antigen is not identified.

This CDR3 contains 17 residues. Per the germline V gene, CDR1 is PRHDT and CDR2 is FYEKMQ (reference sequence). V gave up 4 bases and J gave up 5 bases, with 24 bases separating them. The chain employs TRBV13 and TRBJ2-7; D gene unclear. This TCR derives from a human donor with chronic lymphocytic leukemia. Sequenced material: PBMCs, taken after 24 months of ibrutinib treatment. The CDR3 reads CASSYRWGSALSDEQYF. DNA of the CDR3: TGTGCCAGCAGCTATAGATGGGGATCGGCACTTTCCGACGAGCAGTACTTC. The full variable domain, its missing parts supplied by reference TRBV13 and TRBJ2-7, is AAGVIQSPRHLIKEKRETATLKCYPIPRHDTVYWYQQGPGQDPQFLISFYEKMQSDKGSIPDRFSAQQFSDYHSELNMSSLELGDSALYFCASSYRWGSALSDEQYFGPGTRLTVT.